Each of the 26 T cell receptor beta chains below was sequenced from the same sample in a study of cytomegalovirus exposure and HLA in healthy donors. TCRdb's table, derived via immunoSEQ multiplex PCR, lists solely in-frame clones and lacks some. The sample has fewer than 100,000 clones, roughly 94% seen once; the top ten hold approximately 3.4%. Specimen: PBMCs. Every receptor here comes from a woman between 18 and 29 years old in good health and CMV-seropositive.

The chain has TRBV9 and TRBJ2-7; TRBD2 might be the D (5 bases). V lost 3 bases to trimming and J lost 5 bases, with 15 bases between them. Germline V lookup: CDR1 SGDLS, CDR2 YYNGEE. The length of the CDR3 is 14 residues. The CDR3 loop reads CASSDLANSHEQYF. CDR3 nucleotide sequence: TGTGCCAGCAGCGACCTAGCAAACAGCCACGAGCAGTACTTC. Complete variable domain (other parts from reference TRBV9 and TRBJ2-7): DSGVTQTPKHLITATGQRVTLRCSPRSGDLSVYWYQQSLDQGLQFLIQYYNGEERAKGNILERFSAQQFPDLHSELNLSSLELGDSALYFCASSDLANSHEQYFGPGTRLTVT.

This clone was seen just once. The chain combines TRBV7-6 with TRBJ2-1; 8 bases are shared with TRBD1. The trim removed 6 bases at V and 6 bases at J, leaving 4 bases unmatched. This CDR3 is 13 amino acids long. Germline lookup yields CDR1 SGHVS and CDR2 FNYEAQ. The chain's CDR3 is CASSRTGGNEQFF. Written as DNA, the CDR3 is TGTGCCAGCAGTCGAACAGGGGGCAATGAGCAGTTCTTC.

The CDR3 nucleotides read TGTGCCAGCAGCGAGCGGGGGAGCTACGAGCAGTACTTC. Translated, it gives CASSERGSYEQYF. The chain carries TRBV6-1 and TRBJ2-7; 8 nucleotides line up with TRBD2. J lost 3 bases, V lost 6 bases, and 4 bases had no gene match. The CDR3 contains 13 residues. The germline CDR1 and CDR2 sequences are MNHNS and SASEGT.

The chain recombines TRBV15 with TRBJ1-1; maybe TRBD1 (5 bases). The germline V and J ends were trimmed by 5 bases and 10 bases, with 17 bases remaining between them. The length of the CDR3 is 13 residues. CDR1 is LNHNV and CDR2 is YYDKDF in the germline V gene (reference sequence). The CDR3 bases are TGTGCCACCAGCGTCCCCGCCGGGGGGGTAGCTTTCTTT. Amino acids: CATSVPAGGVAFF.

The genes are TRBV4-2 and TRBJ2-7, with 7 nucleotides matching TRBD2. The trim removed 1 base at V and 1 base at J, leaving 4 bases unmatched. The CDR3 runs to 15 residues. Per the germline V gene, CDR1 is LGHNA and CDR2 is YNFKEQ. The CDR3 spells CASSQVLATSYEQYF. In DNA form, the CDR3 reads TGTGCCAGCAGCCAAGTACTAGCGACATCCTACGAGCAGTACTTC.

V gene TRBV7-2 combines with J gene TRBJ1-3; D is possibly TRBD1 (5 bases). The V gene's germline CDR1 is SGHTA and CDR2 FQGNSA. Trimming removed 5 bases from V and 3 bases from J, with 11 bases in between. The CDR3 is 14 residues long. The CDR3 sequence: CASSPGRDGNTIYF. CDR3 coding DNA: TGTGCCAGCAGCCCTGGCAGGGATGGAAACACCATATATTTT.

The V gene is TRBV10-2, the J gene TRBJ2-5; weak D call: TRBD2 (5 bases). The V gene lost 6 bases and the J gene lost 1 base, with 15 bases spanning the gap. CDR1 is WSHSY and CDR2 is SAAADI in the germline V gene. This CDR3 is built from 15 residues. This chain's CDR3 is CASSPFGEPQETQYF. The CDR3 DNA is TGCGCCAGCAGCCCCTTCGGGGAACCCCAAGAGACCCAGTACTTC.

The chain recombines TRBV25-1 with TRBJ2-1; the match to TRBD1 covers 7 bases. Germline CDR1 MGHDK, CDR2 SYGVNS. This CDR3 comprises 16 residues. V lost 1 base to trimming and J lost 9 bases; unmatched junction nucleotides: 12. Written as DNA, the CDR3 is TGTGCCAGCAGTGAATCGGACAGGTATCGGTCCGGTGAGCAGTTCTTC. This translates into CASSESDRYRSGEQFF.

DNA of the CDR3: TGTGCCAGCAGCTTAGCCTCGGGGAACACTGAAGCTTTCTTT. It specifies CASSLASGNTEAFF. The gene calls are TRBV7-2 and TRBJ1-1; D unresolved. The CDR3 totals 14 residues. Trimming stripped 0 bases from V and 1 base from J, with 6 bases between. The germline CDR1 and CDR2 sequences are SGHTA and FQGNSA.

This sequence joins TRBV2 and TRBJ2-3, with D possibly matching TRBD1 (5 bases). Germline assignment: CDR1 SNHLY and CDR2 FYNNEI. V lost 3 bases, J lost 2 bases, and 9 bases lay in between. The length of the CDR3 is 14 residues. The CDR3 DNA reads TGTGCCAGCAGTGACGGACAAGCCACAGATACGCAGTATTTT. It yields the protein CASSDGQATDTQYF.

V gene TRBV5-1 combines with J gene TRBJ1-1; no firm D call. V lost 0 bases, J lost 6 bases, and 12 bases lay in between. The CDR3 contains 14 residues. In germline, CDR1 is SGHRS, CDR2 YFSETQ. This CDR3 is CASSLVGEGAEAFF. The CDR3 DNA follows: TGCGCCAGCAGCTTGGTGGGTGAGGGTGCTGAAGCTTTCTTT.

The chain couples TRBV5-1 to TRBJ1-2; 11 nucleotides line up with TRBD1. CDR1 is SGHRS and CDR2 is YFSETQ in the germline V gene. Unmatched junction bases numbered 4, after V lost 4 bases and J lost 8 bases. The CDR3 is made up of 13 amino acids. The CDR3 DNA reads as TGCGCCAGCAGCCCGGACAGGGGGCGAGGCTACACCTTC. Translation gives CASSPDRGRGYTF.

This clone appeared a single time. The CDR3 sequence is CASSYTITGGVYEQYF. In nucleotides, the CDR3 is TGTGCCAGCAGTTACACCATTACAGGGGGCGTCTACGAGCAGTACTTC. The chain couples TRBV6-5 to TRBJ2-5, with 9 bases identical to TRBD1. Judging by the DNA end, TRBJ2-7 fits better; the J call may be wrong. Germline CDR1 MNHEY, CDR2 SVGAGI. The CDR3 consists of 16 residues.

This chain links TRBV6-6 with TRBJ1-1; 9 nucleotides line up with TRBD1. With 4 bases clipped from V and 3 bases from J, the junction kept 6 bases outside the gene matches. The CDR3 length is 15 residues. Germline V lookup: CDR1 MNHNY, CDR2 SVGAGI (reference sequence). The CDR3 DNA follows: TGTGCCAGCAGTTTCGATAGGACAGGGGACACTGAAGCTTTCTTT. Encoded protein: CASSFDRTGDTEAFF.

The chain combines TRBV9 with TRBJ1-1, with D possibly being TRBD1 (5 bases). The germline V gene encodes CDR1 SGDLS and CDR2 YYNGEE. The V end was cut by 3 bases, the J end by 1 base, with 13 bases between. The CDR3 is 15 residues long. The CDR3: CASSGSGHPNTEAFF. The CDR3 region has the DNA TGTGCCAGCAGCGGCTCAGGGCACCCGAACACTGAAGCTTTCTTT.

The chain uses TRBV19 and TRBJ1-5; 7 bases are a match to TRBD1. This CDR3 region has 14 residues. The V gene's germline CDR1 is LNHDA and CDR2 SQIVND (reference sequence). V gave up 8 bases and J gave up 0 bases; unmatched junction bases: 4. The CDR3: CASSGTDSNQPQHF. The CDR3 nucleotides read TGTGCCAGTTCCGGGACAGATAGCAATCAGCCCCAGCATTTT.

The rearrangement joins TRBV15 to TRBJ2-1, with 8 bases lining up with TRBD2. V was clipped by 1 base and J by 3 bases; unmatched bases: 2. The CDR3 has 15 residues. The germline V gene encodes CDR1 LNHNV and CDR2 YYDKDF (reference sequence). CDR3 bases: TGTGCCACCAGCAGAGCCCGGGAGGGCTACAATGAGCAGTTCTTC. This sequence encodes CATSRAREGYNEQFF.

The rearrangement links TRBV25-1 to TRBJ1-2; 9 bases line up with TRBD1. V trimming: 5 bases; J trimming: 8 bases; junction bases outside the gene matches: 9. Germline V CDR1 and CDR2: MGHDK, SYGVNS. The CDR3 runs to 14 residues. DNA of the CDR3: TGTGCCAGCAGTCCTCAAACAGGGGGCTTAGGCTACACCTTC. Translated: CASSPQTGGLGYTF.

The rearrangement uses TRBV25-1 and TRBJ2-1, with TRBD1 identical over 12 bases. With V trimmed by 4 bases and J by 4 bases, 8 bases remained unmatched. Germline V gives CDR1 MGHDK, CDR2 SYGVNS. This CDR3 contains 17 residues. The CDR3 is CASSVPGQGAPYNEQFF. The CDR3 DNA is TGTGCCAGCAGTGTACCGGGACAGGGGGCGCCTTACAATGAGCAGTTCTTC.

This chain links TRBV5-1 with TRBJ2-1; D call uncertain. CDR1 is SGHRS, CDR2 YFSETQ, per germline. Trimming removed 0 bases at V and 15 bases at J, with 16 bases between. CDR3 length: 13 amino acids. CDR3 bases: TGCGCCAGCAGCTTGGACACCCAGCCCCAGCGGTTCTTC. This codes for CASSLDTQPQRFF.

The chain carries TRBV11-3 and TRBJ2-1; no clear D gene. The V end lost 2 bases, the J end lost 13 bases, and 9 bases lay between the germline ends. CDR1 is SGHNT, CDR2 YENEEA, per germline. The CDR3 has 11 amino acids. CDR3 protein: CASSLTLTQFF. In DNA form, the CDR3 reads TGTGCCAGCAGCTTAACCCTAACTCAGTTCTTC.

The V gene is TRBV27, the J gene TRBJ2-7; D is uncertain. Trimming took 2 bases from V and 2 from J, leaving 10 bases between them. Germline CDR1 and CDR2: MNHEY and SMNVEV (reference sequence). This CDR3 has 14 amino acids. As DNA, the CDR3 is TGTGCCAGCAGTTTAAGGCAGGATCCCTACGAGCAGTACTTC. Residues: CASSLRQDPYEQYF.

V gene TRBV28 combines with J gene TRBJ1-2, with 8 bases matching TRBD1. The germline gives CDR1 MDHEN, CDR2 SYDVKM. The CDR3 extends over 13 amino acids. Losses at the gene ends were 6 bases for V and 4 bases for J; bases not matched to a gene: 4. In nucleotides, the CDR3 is TGTGCCAGCAGCTTAACAGGGGGCTATGGCTACACCTTC. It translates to CASSLTGGYGYTF.

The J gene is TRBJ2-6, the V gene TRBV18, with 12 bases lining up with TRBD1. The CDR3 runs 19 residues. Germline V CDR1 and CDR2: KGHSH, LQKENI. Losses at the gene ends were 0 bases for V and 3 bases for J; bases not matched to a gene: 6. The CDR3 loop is CASSPPLRDRGHGANVLTF. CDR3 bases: TGTGCCAGCTCACCACCTTTACGGGACAGGGGGCATGGGGCCAACGTCCTGACTTTC.

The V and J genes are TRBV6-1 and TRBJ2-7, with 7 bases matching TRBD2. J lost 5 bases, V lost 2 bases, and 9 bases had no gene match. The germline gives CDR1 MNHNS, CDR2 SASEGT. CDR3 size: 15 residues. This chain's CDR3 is CASSEFGGGSNEQYF. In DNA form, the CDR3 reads TGTGCCAGCAGTGAATTTGGAGGCGGGAGCAACGAGCAGTACTTC.

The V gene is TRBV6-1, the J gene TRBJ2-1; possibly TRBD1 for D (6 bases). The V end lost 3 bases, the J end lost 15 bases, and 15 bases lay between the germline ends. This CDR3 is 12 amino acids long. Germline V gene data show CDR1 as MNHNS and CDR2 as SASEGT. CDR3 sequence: CASSDPPGVAFF. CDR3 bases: TGTGCCAGCAGTGACCCCCCAGGGGTGGCGTTCTTC.